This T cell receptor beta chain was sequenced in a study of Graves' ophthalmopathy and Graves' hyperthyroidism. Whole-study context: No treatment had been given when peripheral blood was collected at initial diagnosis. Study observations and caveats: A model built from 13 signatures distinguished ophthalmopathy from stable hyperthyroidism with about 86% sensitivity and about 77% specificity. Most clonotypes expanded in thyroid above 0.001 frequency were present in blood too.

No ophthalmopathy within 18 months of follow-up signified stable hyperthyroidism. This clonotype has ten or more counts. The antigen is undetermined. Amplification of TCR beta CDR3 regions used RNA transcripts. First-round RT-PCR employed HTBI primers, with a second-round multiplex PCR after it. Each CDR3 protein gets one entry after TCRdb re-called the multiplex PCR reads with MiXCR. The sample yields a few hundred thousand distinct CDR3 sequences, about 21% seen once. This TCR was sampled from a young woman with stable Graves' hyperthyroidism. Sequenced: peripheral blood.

The CDR3 region is CASSQDFWDGKTQYF. CDR3 DNA sequence: TGCGCCAGCAGCCAAGATTTTTGGGATGGGAAGACCCAGTACTTC. V gene TRBV4-3 combines with J gene TRBJ2-5; D is ambiguous. Germline values: CDR1 LGHNA, CDR2 YSLEER. V was pared by 0 bases and J by 6 bases, with 14 bases between. The CDR3 runs 15 residues.